These T cell receptor beta chains were read from a single sample in a study of monozygotic twins with cystic fibrosis. Here immunoSEQ multiplex PCR was the method, and the copy in TCRdb shows in-frame clones only, minus some. The data hold about 36,000 clones, with about 87% observed a single time. The sample comprised blood. The receptors originated from a girl aged 2 to 10 with cystic fibrosis. The CDR3 runs from the conserved cysteine through the conserved F or W. Fields, in order: V gene, J gene, clone size, CDR3 length, D gene, CDR3 DNA, CDR3 protein. D genes are given only for firm matches. Clone size is stated in some rows and not others, as once, few, many or a class when expanded.

V gene: TRBV10-1
J gene: TRBJ2-7
clone size: NA
CDR3 length: 13
D gene: TRBD2
CDR3 DNA: TGCGCCAGCGGGACTAGCGGGGCCTACGAGCAGTACTTC
CDR3 protein: CASGTSGAYEQYF

V gene: TRBV10-3
J gene: TRBJ2-5
clone size: NA
CDR3 length: 15
D gene: TRBD2
CDR3 DNA: TGTGCCATCAGTGAGTCGAGCGGGGGGGCCGAGACCCAGTACTTC
CDR3 protein: CAISESSGGAETQYF

V gene: TRBV4-1
J gene: TRBJ2-7
clone size: NA
CDR3 length: 14
D gene: TRBD2
CDR3 DNA: TGCGCCAGCAGCCAAGAAGCGGGGCAATACGAGCAGTACTTC
CDR3 protein: CASSQEAGQYEQYF

V gene: TRBV11-1
J gene: TRBJ2-5
clone size: NA
CDR3 length: 14
D gene: NA
CDR3 DNA: TGTGCCAGCAGCTTATATGGACTCCGAGAGACCCAGTACTTC
CDR3 protein: CASSLYGLRETQYF

V gene: TRBV7-2
J gene: TRBJ2-3
clone size: NA
CDR3 length: 18
D gene: TRBD1
CDR3 DNA: TGTGCCAGCAGCTCGGACAGGAGGCATGTCATCCCAACAGATACGCAGTATTTT
CDR3 protein: CASSSDRRHVIPTDTQYF

V gene: TRBV2
J gene: TRBJ2-7
clone size: NA
CDR3 length: 14
D gene: NA
CDR3 DNA: TGTGCCAGCAGCCCCCACAGGACAACCTACGAGCAGTACTTC
CDR3 protein: CASSPHRTTYEQYF

V gene: TRBV2
J gene: TRBJ2-7
clone size: once
CDR3 length: 13
D gene: TRBD1
CDR3 DNA: TGTGCCAGTGAGAGGCGACAGGGAGTAGGGCAGTACTTC
CDR3 protein: CASERRQGVGQYF

V gene: TRBV2
J gene: TRBJ2-7
clone size: NA
CDR3 length: 11
D gene: TRBD2
CDR3 DNA: TGTGCCCGAAGGGAGGGTGTCGAGCAGTACTTC
CDR3 protein: CARREGVEQYF

V gene: TRBV9
J gene: TRBJ2-7
clone size: NA
CDR3 length: 13
D gene: TRBD2
CDR3 DNA: TGTGCCAGCAGCGAAGGGACTAGCTACGAGCAGTACTTC
CDR3 protein: CASSEGTSYEQYF

V gene: TRBV9
J gene: TRBJ2-7
clone size: NA
CDR3 length: 13
D gene: TRBD2
CDR3 DNA: TGTGCCAGCAGTGGGACTAGCGGCTACGAGCAGTACTTC
CDR3 protein: CASSGTSGYEQYF

V gene: TRBV2
J gene: TRBJ2-3
clone size: NA
CDR3 length: 16
D gene: TRBD2
CDR3 DNA: TGTGCCAGCAACAAGGGGGGACTAGTAGTGGCCGATACGCAGTATTTT
CDR3 protein: CASNKGGLVVADTQYF

V gene: TRBV27
J gene: TRBJ2-7
clone size: NA
CDR3 length: 13
D gene: TRBD1
CDR3 DNA: TGTGCCAGCAGTTTCCACGGCGCAGGGGGGCAGTACTTC
CDR3 protein: CASSFHGAGGQYF

V gene: TRBV11-2
J gene: TRBJ2-7
clone size: NA
CDR3 length: 15
D gene: NA
CDR3 DNA: TGTGCCAGCAGCTTACCCCTGACAAGCCGGTACGAGCAGTACTTC
CDR3 protein: CASSLPLTSRYEQYF

V gene: TRBV9
J gene: TRBJ2-3
clone size: NA
CDR3 length: 16
D gene: TRBD2
CDR3 DNA: TGTGCCAGCAGCGGCGGGGGGGCCATGAGCACAGATACGCAGTATTTT
CDR3 protein: CASSGGGAMSTDTQYF

V gene: TRBV2
J gene: TRBJ1-2
clone size: few
CDR3 length: 14
D gene: NA
CDR3 DNA: TGTGCCAGCAGTGGGGACCTTGGGGGCTATGGCTACACCTTC
CDR3 protein: CASSGDLGGYGYTF

V gene: TRBV6-5
J gene: TRBJ1-4
clone size: NA
CDR3 length: 14
D gene: NA
CDR3 DNA: TGTGCCAGCAGTTACAGCTCTGGTAATGAAAAACTGTTTTTT
CDR3 protein: CASSYSSGNEKLFF

V gene: TRBV6-5
J gene: TRBJ2-3
clone size: NA
CDR3 length: 14
D gene: TRBD1
CDR3 DNA: TGTGCCAGCAGCTGGACAGGGGCCACAGATACGCAGTATTTT
CDR3 protein: CASSWTGATDTQYF

V gene: TRBV30
J gene: TRBJ1-2
clone size: NA
CDR3 length: 13
D gene: TRBD1
CDR3 DNA: TGTGCCTGGAGAGGACAGGGTGTGTATGGCTACACCTTC
CDR3 protein: CAWRGQGVYGYTF

V gene: TRBV27
J gene: TRBJ2-4
clone size: NA
CDR3 length: 13
D gene: TRBD1
CDR3 DNA: TGTGCCAGCAGTTCGACAGGGCCGAACATTCAGTACTTC
CDR3 protein: CASSSTGPNIQYF

V gene: TRBV9
J gene: TRBJ1-1
clone size: NA
CDR3 length: 15
D gene: NA
CDR3 DNA: TGTGCCAGCAGCGTAGCCCCAGGCCAGCACACTGAAGCTTTCTTT
CDR3 protein: CASSVAPGQHTEAFF

V gene: TRBV15
J gene: TRBJ1-5
clone size: NA
CDR3 length: 16
D gene: NA
CDR3 DNA: TGTGCCACCAGCAGGTCCCCGGGACGGATCAATCAGCCCCAGCATTTT
CDR3 protein: CATSRSPGRINQPQHF

V gene: TRBV6-1
J gene: TRBJ2-2
clone size: NA
CDR3 length: 15
D gene: NA
CDR3 DNA: TGTGCCAGCAGCCTGCCGGCCAACCCCACCGGGGAGCTGTTTTTT
CDR3 protein: CASSLPANPTGELFF

V gene: TRBV5-1
J gene: TRBJ2-7
clone size: NA
CDR3 length: 17
D gene: TRBD1
CDR3 DNA: TGCGCCAGCAGCTTGTCCGGCCGGGACAGACGAAGCTACGAGCAGTACTTC
CDR3 protein: CASSLSGRDRRSYEQYF

V gene: TRBV7-9
J gene: TRBJ1-1
clone size: NA
CDR3 length: 15
D gene: TRBD1
CDR3 DNA: TGTGCCAGCAGCTCCCAGACAGGGTGGGACACTGAAGCTTTCTTT
CDR3 protein: CASSSQTGWDTEAFF

V gene: TRBV6-5
J gene: TRBJ1-2
clone size: once
CDR3 length: 14
D gene: TRBD1
CDR3 DNA: TGTGCCAGCAGCCGCCGACAGGGGAACTATGGCTACACCTTC
CDR3 protein: CASSRRQGNYGYTF

V gene: TRBV25-1
J gene: TRBJ1-6
clone size: NA
CDR3 length: 18
D gene: TRBD1
CDR3 DNA: TGTGCCAGCAGTGAAGGGGGGACAGGGGGCCTTTTGGATTCACCCCTCCACTTT
CDR3 protein: CASSEGGTGGLLDSPLHF

V gene: TRBV6-1
J gene: TRBJ1-2
clone size: NA
CDR3 length: 14
D gene: TRBD1
CDR3 DNA: TGTGCCAGCAGTGAAGCCGGGACAGCTTATGGCTACACCTTC
CDR3 protein: CASSEAGTAYGYTF

V gene: TRBV2
J gene: TRBJ1-6
clone size: NA
CDR3 length: 13
D gene: NA
CDR3 DNA: TGTGCCAGCAGCCTCCGGGTGGGTTCACCCCTCCACTTT
CDR3 protein: CASSLRVGSPLHF

V gene: TRBV4-1
J gene: TRBJ2-3
clone size: NA
CDR3 length: 16
D gene: TRBD2
CDR3 DNA: TGCGCCAGCAGCCCGCGGGTAGCGGGGAGCACAGATACGCAGTATTTT
CDR3 protein: CASSPRVAGSTDTQYF

V gene: TRBV6-5
J gene: TRBJ2-2
clone size: NA
CDR3 length: 14
D gene: NA
CDR3 DNA: TGTGCCAGCAGTTACTCGAAAGGGACCGGGGAGCTGTTTTTT
CDR3 protein: CASSYSKGTGELFF

V gene: TRBV14
J gene: TRBJ2-1
clone size: NA
CDR3 length: 11
D gene: NA
CDR3 DNA: TGTGCCAGCAGCTTCCATTATGAGCAGTTCTTC
CDR3 protein: CASSFHYEQFF

V gene: TRBV9
J gene: TRBJ1-1
clone size: NA
CDR3 length: 12
D gene: TRBD1
CDR3 DNA: TGTGCCAGCAGGACAGGGGGCACTGAAGCTTTCTTT
CDR3 protein: CASRTGGTEAFF

V gene: TRBV5-1
J gene: TRBJ2-1
clone size: NA
CDR3 length: 15
D gene: TRBD1
CDR3 DNA: TGCGCCAGCAGCCATGCACAGGGGGCGTCCAATGAGCAGTTCTTC
CDR3 protein: CASSHAQGASNEQFF

V gene: TRBV29-1
J gene: TRBJ2-1
clone size: NA
CDR3 length: 16
D gene: NA
CDR3 DNA: TGCAGCGTCGGACCCGCAAGGGGGAGGCGGTACAATGAGCAGTTCTTC
CDR3 protein: CSVGPARGRRYNEQFF

V gene: TRBV5-1
J gene: TRBJ1-4
clone size: NA
CDR3 length: 14
D gene: NA
CDR3 DNA: TGCGCCAGCAGCCCGCCGGGGCCTAATGAAAAACTGTTTTTT
CDR3 protein: CASSPPGPNEKLFF

V gene: TRBV19
J gene: TRBJ1-2
clone size: NA
CDR3 length: 9
D gene: NA
CDR3 DNA: TGTGCCAGTAGGTTTGGCTACACCTTC
CDR3 protein: CASRFGYTF

V gene: TRBV6-1
J gene: TRBJ1-1
clone size: NA
CDR3 length: 13
D gene: NA
CDR3 DNA: TGTGCCAGCAGACTCCCTGCCGGCATTGAAGCTTTCTTT
CDR3 protein: CASRLPAGIEAFF

V gene: TRBV4-1
J gene: TRBJ2-3
clone size: NA
CDR3 length: 18
D gene: TRBD2
CDR3 DNA: TGCGCCAGCAGCCAAGCCAATAAAGCGGGGACTTTCACAGATACGCAGTATTTT
CDR3 protein: CASSQANKAGTFTDTQYF

V gene: TRBV7-2
J gene: TRBJ1-2
clone size: NA
CDR3 length: 15
D gene: TRBD1
CDR3 DNA: TGTGCCAGCAGCTCAAGGAGGACAGGGGGCGAGGAAGCTACCTTC
CDR3 protein: CASSSRRTGGEEATF

V gene: TRBV6-6
J gene: TRBJ1-5
clone size: NA
CDR3 length: 13
D gene: NA
CDR3 DNA: TGTGCCAGCAGACAGGTGGGCAATCAGCCCCAGCATTTT
CDR3 protein: CASRQVGNQPQHF

V gene: TRBV2
J gene: TRBJ2-7
clone size: NA
CDR3 length: 16
D gene: NA
CDR3 DNA: TGTGCCAGCAGTGAAGCGCGGGCAGGCCGGGACTACGAGCAGTACTTC
CDR3 protein: CASSEARAGRDYEQYF

V gene: TRBV6-1
J gene: TRBJ1-5
clone size: few
CDR3 length: 14
D gene: TRBD1
CDR3 DNA: TGTGCCAGCAGTGAAGGGACAGGGAAACAGCCCCAGCATTTT
CDR3 protein: CASSEGTGKQPQHF

V gene: TRBV6-6
J gene: TRBJ1-4
clone size: NA
CDR3 length: 15
D gene: TRBD1
CDR3 DNA: TGTGCCAGCAGCCGGCCCGGGACAGGGGATGAAAAACTGTTTTTT
CDR3 protein: CASSRPGTGDEKLFF

V gene: TRBV7-2
J gene: TRBJ1-5
clone size: NA
CDR3 length: 16
D gene: NA
CDR3 DNA: TGTGCCAGCAGCTTTGTGGGCAGGGGCCTCAATCAGCCCCAGCATTTT
CDR3 protein: CASSFVGRGLNQPQHF

V gene: TRBV5-1
J gene: TRBJ1-5
clone size: NA
CDR3 length: 15
D gene: NA
CDR3 DNA: TGCGCCAGCAGCCGGGGAGACGGGAGCAATCAGCCCCAGCATTTT
CDR3 protein: CASSRGDGSNQPQHF

V gene: TRBV18
J gene: TRBJ1-3
clone size: NA
CDR3 length: 14
D gene: NA
CDR3 DNA: TGTGCCAGCTCACCAGGGGCTCCTGGAAACACCATATATTTT
CDR3 protein: CASSPGAPGNTIYF

V gene: TRBV29-1
J gene: TRBJ2-3
clone size: NA
CDR3 length: 17
D gene: NA
CDR3 DNA: TGCAGCGTTGAATCGTTGGGATCCCTTCTGGGCACAGATACGCAGTATTTT
CDR3 protein: CSVESLGSLLGTDTQYF

V gene: TRBV6-5
J gene: TRBJ2-3
clone size: NA
CDR3 length: 12
D gene: NA
CDR3 DNA: TGTGCCAGCAGTCGAAACACAGATACGCAGTATTTT
CDR3 protein: CASSRNTDTQYF

V gene: TRBV9
J gene: TRBJ1-5
clone size: few
CDR3 length: 13
D gene: TRBD1
CDR3 DNA: TGTGCCAGCAGCGGGACAGGGATTCAGCCCCAGCATTTT
CDR3 protein: CASSGTGIQPQHF